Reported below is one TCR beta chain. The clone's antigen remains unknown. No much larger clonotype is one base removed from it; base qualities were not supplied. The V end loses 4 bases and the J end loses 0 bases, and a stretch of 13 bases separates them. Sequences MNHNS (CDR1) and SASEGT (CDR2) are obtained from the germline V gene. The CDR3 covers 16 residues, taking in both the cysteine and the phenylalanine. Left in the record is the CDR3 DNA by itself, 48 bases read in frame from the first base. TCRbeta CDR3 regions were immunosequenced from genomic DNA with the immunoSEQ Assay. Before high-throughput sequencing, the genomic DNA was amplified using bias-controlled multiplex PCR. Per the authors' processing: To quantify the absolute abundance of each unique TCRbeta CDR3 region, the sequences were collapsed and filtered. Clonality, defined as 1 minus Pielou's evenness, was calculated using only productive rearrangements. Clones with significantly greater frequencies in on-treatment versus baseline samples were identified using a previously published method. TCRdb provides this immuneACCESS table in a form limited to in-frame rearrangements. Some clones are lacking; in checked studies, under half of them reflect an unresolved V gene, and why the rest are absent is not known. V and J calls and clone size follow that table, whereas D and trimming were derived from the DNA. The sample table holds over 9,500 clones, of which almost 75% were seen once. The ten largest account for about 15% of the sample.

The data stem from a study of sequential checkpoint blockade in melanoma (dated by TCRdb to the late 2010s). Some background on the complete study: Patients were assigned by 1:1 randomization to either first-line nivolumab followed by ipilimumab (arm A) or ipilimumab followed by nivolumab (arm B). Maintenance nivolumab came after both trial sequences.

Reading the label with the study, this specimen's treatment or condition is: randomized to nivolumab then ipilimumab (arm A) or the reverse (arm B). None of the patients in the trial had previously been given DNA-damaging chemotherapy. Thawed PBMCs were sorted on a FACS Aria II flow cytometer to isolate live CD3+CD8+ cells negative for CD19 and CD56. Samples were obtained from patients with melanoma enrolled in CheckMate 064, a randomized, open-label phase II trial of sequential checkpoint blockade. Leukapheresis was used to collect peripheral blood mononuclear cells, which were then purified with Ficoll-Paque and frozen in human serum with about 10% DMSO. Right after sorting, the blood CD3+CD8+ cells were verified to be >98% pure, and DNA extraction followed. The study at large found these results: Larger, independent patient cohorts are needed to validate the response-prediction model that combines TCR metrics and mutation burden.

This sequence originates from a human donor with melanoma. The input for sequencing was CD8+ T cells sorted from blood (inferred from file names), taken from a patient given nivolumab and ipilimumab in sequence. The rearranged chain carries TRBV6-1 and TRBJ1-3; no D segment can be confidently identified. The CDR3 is CASSVERGSSGNTIYF. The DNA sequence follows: TGTGCCAGCAGTGTGGAGCGGGGAAGCTCTGGAAACACCATATATTTT.